This is a list of T cell receptor beta chains from one sample in a study of blood T cell repertoires in COVID-19. Assay: immunoSEQ multiplex PCR; the TCRdb copy retains only in-frame clones and omits some. The sample carries a few hundred thousand clones, just over 85% recorded once. Material: PBMCs or T cells enriched from blood (not recorded which). These receptors originate from a woman in her late teens or twenties who had recovered from COVID-19. Each CDR3 is given with its conserved first and last residue.

j_gene,v_gene,CDR3aa
TRBJ2-1,TRBV7-9,CASGSGGAGYNEQFF
TRBJ2-3,TRBV4-2,CASSQVLIAGTDTQYF
TRBJ1-2,TRBV5-1,CASSFFDSYDSYTF
TRBJ2-7,TRBV6-5,CASSSVGPGSYEQYF
TRBJ2-3,TRBV27,CASSLSTSGGGGTDTQYF
TRBJ2-3,TRBV5-1,CASSSTIGTDTQYF
TRBJ2-7,TRBV29-1,CSVSTGAGYEQYF
TRBJ1-2,TRBV9,CASSPTSGNYGYTF
TRBJ2-7,TRBV11-1,CASSLEGQALYEQYF
TRBJ2-7,TRBV20-1,CSASSILATAYEQYF
TRBJ2-7,TRBV28,CASSLTYSFYEQYF
TRBJ1-1,TRBV19,CASGGRGNGDTEAFF
TRBJ1-2,TRBV6-1,CASSETGEEGYTF
TRBJ1-6,TRBV5-1,CASSAGTGGRGSYNSPLHF
TRBJ1-1,TRBV9,CASAREGSRTEAFF
TRBJ2-2,TRBV7-2,CASRQPLITGELFF
TRBJ1-2,TRBV11-2,CASSPAQGAHGYTF
TRBJ1-1,TRBV7-2,CASSFGLGGNTEAFF
TRBJ1-5,TRBV19,CATLKPTGGNQPQHF
TRBJ1-4,TRBV30,CAWSVLWGQDEKLFF
TRBJ2-7,TRBV9,CASSPPLASYEQYF
TRBJ1-4,TRBV19,CASSTLGTGDYEKLFF
TRBJ1-5,TRBV18,CASSPKREGQPQHF
TRBJ2-1,TRBV5-1,CASSLVPTGNNEQFF
TRBJ1-3,TRBV15,CATSSVLGRSGNTIYF
TRBJ1-1,TRBV29-1,CSVTDTEAFF
TRBJ1-2,TRBV9,CASSVGQGANYGYTF
TRBJ2-7,TRBV5-1,CASSLVIGLAGGEQYF
TRBJ1-5,TRBV4-1,CASSQVGGSNQPQHF
TRBJ1-6,TRBV3-1/TRBV3-2,CASSPVQGATFVHF
TRBJ1-5,TRBV2,CASNLQGAINQPQHF
TRBJ2-1,TRBV3-1/TRBV3-2,CASSQGRIGAGVSYNEQFF
TRBJ2-5,TRBV11-3,CASSLEVASGSGETQYF
TRBJ1-6,TRBV30,CAWVAGGGPYSPLHF
TRBJ1-5,TRBV18,CASSPPWGRPNQPQHF
TRBJ1-6,TRBV30,CAWSITRGSYNSPLHF
TRBJ2-7,TRBV3-1/TRBV3-2,CASRNGDLADSYEQYF
TRBJ1-4,TRBV20-1,CSAKFDEKLFF
TRBJ2-1,TRBV11-2,CASSSGTASSYNEQFF
TRBJ2-7,TRBV7-9,CASSLWTSSTGEQYF
TRBJ1-2,TRBV6-6,CASSPRTATHSNYGYTF
TRBJ2-1,TRBV6-1,CASSEFATSGASGNEQFF
TRBJ2-7,TRBV6-5,CATSQGQDSYEQYF
TRBJ1-4,TRBV20-1,CSARIEEKLFF
TRBJ1-2,TRBV9,CASSVGGTGHYGYTF
TRBJ2-1,TRBV3-1/TRBV3-2,CASSRGATYNEQFF
TRBJ2-3,TRBV7-9,CASSLAPGILYTDTQYF
TRBJ2-7,TRBV28,CASSSPFWTSGGAREQYF
TRBJ1-4,TRBV30,CAWSRTGGHEKLFF
TRBJ1-1,TRBV30,CAWSVSGQMNTEAFF
TRBJ1-4,TRBV5-6,CASSLGRTGGKLFF